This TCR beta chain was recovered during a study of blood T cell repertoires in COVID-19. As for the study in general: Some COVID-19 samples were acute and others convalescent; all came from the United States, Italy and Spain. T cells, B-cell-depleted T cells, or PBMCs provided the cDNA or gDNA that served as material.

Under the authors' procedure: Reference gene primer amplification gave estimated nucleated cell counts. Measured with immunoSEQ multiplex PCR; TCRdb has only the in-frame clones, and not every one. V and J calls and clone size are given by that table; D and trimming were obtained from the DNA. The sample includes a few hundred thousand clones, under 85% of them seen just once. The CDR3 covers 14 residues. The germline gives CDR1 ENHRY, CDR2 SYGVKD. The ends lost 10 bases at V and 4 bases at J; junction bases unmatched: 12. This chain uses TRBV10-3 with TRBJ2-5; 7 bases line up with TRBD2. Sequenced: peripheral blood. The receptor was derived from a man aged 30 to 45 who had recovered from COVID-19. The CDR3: CATKRGEERETQYF. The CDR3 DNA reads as TGTGCCACCAAGCGGGGAGAAGAGAGAGAGACCCAGTACTTC.